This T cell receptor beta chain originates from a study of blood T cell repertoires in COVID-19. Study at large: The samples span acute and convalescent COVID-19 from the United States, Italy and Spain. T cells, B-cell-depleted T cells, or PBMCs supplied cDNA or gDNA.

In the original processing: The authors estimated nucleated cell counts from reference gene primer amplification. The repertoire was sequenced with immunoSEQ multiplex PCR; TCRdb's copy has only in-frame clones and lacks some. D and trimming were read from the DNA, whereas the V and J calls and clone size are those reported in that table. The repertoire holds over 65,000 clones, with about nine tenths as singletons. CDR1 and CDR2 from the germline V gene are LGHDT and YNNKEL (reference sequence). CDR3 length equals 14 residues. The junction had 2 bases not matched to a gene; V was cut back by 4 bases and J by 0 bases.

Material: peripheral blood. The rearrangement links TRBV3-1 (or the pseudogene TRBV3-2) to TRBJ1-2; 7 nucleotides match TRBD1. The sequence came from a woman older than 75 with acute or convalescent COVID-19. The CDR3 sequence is CASSRTGPNYGYTF. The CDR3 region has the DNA TGTGCCAGCAGCCGGACAGGTCCTAACTATGGCTACACCTTC.